This T cell receptor (beta chain) was identified during a study of human T cells and chemical hapten exposure (TCRdb year 2021). Background for the entire study: Libraries were pooled for sequencing, and variation in per-sample TCR yields was attributed mainly to small differences in library volumes within the pool. This study followed changes in the peripheral blood TCR repertoire in vivo during primary and secondary sensitization of alopecia patients to the hapten diphenylcyclopropenone (DPC). For every blood RNA sample, sequencing covered both the TCR alpha and TCR beta chains.

The library was produced with 5' RACE. TCRdb lists the instrument as Illumina MiSeq. Library preparation attached unique molecular identifiers to individual cDNA molecules for quantitative, reproducible TCR counting. The paper's data handling went like this. A median of around 100,000 TCRs per sample was observed, with a range of 23,224 to 690,600. The Decombinator software suite was used to annotate V, J and CDR3 in the TCR reads. Every sample was subsampled to the same number of TCRs (28,000) for the PS versus PT1 abundance plots. Expanded TCRs were defined as absent before sensitization and observed at least eight times at the 2-week time point. In TCRdb, the public reads were trimmed at Q25 with fastp and aligned with MiXCR, with productive beta chains retained. Each record represents a unique CDR3 protein, reported with the most common genes and DNA among its rows. These V and J calls rely on TCRdb rather than the paper's analysis. For this sample there are tens of thousands of distinct CDR3 sequences; more than 15% appear just once. The ten largest clones capture about 6.8% of the sample.

The investigation overall reported the following: Repeated subsampling changed both the strength of the expansion versus patch-test correlation and the threshold at which the correlation became significant. DPC sensitization did not change the number of TCRs with a frequency above 1 in 1000, and there was no evidence of changes in global repertoire structure.

Trimming leaves V shorter by 0 bases and J shorter by 0 bases, with the junction holding 1 base beyond the gene matches. The CDR3 starts with the cysteine, ends with the phenylalanine, and has 16 residues. The kept DNA is CDR3 alone, 48 bases in frame from the first base. CDR1 and CDR2, per the germline V gene, are MGHRA and YSYEKL. Total RNA was extracted from unfractionated whole blood collected in Tempus Blood RNA tubes. As TCR sequencing controls, five healthy volunteers were used, with blood taken at day 0, 2 weeks and 6 weeks. Remarks on this clonotype: Its antigen target is currently unknown. Per-nucleotide qualities are absent, and no much larger clonotype sits a single base away.

The sequence joins TRBV4-1 to TRBJ1-5; 8 nucleotides in the junction match TRBD1. This TCR was sampled from a female donor in good health. The CDR3 is CASSQDGTGSNQPQHF. The base sequence is TGCGCCAGCAGCCAAGATGGGACAGGTAGCAATCAGCCCCAGCATTTT.